This T cell receptor (beta chain) was identified in a study of blood T cell repertoires in COVID-19. On the study more broadly: T cells, B-cell-depleted T cells, or PBMCs provided the cDNA or gDNA that served as material.

Here immunoSEQ multiplex PCR was the method, and the copy in TCRdb shows in-frame clones only, minus some. The table lists approximately 100,000 clones, approximately 82% of them singletons. The CDR3 is 16 residues long. V shed 2 bases, J shed 10 bases, and the junction held 8 bases outside the gene matches. Germline CDR1 and CDR2: MNHEY and SMNVEV (reference sequence). The sequenced sample consisted of peripheral blood. The chain carries TRBV27 and TRBJ2-1; 13 bases line up with TRBD2. The TCR was taken from a woman aged 80 or over with active or convalescent COVID-19. The CDR3 region is CASSLVGTSGIEEQFF. The CDR3 nucleotides are TGTGCCAGCAGTTTAGTGGGGACTAGCGGGATAGAGGAGCAGTTCTTC.